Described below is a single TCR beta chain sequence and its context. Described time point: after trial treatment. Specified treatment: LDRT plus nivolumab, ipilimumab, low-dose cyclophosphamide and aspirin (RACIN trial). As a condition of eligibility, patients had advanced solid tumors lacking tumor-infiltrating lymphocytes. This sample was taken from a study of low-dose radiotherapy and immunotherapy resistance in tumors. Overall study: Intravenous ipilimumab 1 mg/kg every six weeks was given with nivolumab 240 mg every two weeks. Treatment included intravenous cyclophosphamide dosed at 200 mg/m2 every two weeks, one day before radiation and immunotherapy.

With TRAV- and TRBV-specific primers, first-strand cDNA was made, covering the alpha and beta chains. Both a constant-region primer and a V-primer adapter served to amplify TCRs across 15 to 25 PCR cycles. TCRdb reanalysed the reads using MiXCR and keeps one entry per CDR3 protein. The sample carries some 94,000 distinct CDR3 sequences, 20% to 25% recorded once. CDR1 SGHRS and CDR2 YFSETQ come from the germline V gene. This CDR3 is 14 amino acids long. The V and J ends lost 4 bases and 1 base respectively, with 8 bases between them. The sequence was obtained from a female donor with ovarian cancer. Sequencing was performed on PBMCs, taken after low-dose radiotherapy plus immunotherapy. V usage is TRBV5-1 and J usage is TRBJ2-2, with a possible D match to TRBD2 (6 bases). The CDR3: CASSKEGNTGELFF. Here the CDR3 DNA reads TGCGCCAGCAGCAAGGAGGGGAACACCGGGGAGCTGTTTTTT.